The source of this T cell receptor beta chain is a study of beta chain features in type 1 diabetes. Whole-study results and caveats: Any role of HLA type in TCRB rearrangement remained unresolved here.

On this clone itself: Its antigen is unknown.

Via the markers CD45RO/CCR7/CD25/CD127/CD95/CD27, stem cell-like memory, regulatory, central memory and naive CD4+ cells were sorted. The CDR3 is 14 residues long. The junction had 4 bases not matched to a gene; V was cut back by 3 bases and J by 2 bases. CDR1 is GTSNPN, CDR2 SVGIG, per germline (reference sequence). Expressed TCRB transcripts got sequenced, as all isolated RNA was reverse transcribed. Regulatory, naive and central memory T cell samples averaged roughly 3.8 million reads. Produced via immunoSEQ multiplex PCR; TCRdb's table is partial and in-frame only. The table has 150,000 to 200,000 clones, approximately 8.4% seen once; the top ten hold about 2.1%.

The V call is TRBV30, the J call TRBJ1-3, with 7 nucleotides matching TRBD1. The sequence was obtained from a woman between 18 and 29 years old in good health. The source material was central memory CD4+ T cells from blood. The CDR3 nucleotides are TGTGCCTGGAGAGGGACAGTGGCTGGAAACACCATATATTTT. Amino acid sequence: CAWRGTVAGNTIYF.